These T cell receptor beta chains were read from a single sample in a study of blood T cell repertoires in COVID-19. Clones were read by immunoSEQ multiplex PCR, and TCRdb kept only the in-frame ones, dropping some. The sample records about 160,000 clones, around 81% being singletons. The source material was PBMCs or T cells enriched from blood (not recorded which). The receptors were sampled from a man aged 35 to 55 who had recovered from COVID-19. The CDR3 runs from the conserved cysteine through the conserved F or W. Each record gives: V gene, clone size, D gene, J gene, CDR3 DNA, CDR3 protein. The D gene is left open where the match is weak. Size is stated for part of the rows, as once, few or many counts, or as a class when the clone is expanded.

TRBV19	few	TRBD1	TRBJ1-5	TGTGCCAGTAGCCAGGGGGCGAGCCAGCCCCAGCATTTT	CASSQGASQPQHF
TRBV15	NA	TRBD2	TRBJ2-5	TGTGCCACCAGCAGCCCAAGACTAGCGGCTGGGGAGACCCAGTACTTC	CATSSPRLAAGETQYF
TRBV6-5	NA	TRBD1	TRBJ1-5	TGTGCCAGCACCCCAGGGGGCTATAGCAATCAGCCCCAGCATTTT	CASTPGGYSNQPQHF
TRBV20-1	NA	TRBD1	TRBJ1-1	TGCAGTGCTAGAGGGGGACAGGGCACTTTCTTT	CSARGGQGTFF
TRBV30	NA	TRBD1	TRBJ2-2	TGTGCCTGGAGTATCCAGGGGGCGCAGACCGGGGAGCTGTTTTTT	CAWSIQGAQTGELFF
TRBV8-1	once	NA	TRBJ2-1	TGTGGCAGTGCATCCGCAGCCCGTGCAGGGGGGGAGCAGTTCTTC	CGSASAARAGGEQFF
TRBV5-8	NA	TRBD1	TRBJ1-2	TGTGCCAGCTTTAGGACAGGGGACAACTATGGCTACACCTTC	CASFRTGDNYGYTF
TRBV2	NA	NA	TRBJ2-3	TGTGCCAGCAGCGTCACAGATACGCAGTATTTT	CASSVTDTQYF
TRBV2	NA	NA	TRBJ1-1	TGTGCCAGCAGCAGCACCCGCGGGAACACTGAAGCTTTCTTT	CASSSTRGNTEAFF
TRBV2	NA	NA	TRBJ2-5	TGTGCCAGCAAGACAGAAGAGTACCAAGAGACCCAGTACTTC	CASKTEEYQETQYF
TRBV7-2	NA	NA	TRBJ2-2	TGTGCCAGCAGCTTAGCGGCCGTGGCAACCGGGGAGCTGTTTTTT	CASSLAAVATGELFF
TRBV27	NA	NA	TRBJ1-2	TGTGCCAGCAGTTTCTCCGACAGCTTCTATGGCTACACCTTC	CASSFSDSFYGYTF
TRBV19	once	NA	TRBJ1-2	TGTGCCAGCCGGGGGACTTCCTTGGCTGGCTACACCTTC	CASRGTSLAGYTF
TRBV9	NA	NA	TRBJ2-4	TGTGCCAGCAGCGTATACCCCGGGGGTTCAGACATTCAGTACTTC	CASSVYPGGSDIQYF
TRBV6-5	NA	NA	TRBJ1-5	TGTGCCAGCAGTTCCCAATTTGATCAGCCCCAGCATTTT	CASSSQFDQPQHF
TRBV5-1	NA	TRBD1	TRBJ2-1	TGCGCCAGCAGCTTGGGGACAGGGGGCGATGAGCAGTTCTTC	CASSLGTGGDEQFF